The 8 T cell receptor beta chains below all came from one sample that was sequenced in a study of neurological immune-mediated disorders. As to time point: longitudinal time-point 3. TCRdb re-analysed the 5' RACE reads in MiXCR, keeping a single row per CDR3 protein. Of 40,000 or so distinct CDR3 sequences in the sample, about 13% were seen once. The material sequenced was PBMCs. The receptors derive from a man in his thirties or forties in good health.

This clonotype was seen ten or more times. A much larger clone is a single base away; this may be a read error. The rearrangement uses TRBV11-2 and TRBJ2-3; D is undetermined. Germline CDR1 SGHAT, CDR2 FQNNGV. Trimming took 3 bases from V and 1 from J, leaving 2 bases between them. The CDR3 has 12 amino acids. For the CDR3, the DNA is TGTGCCAGCAGCTTGGGCACAGATACGCAGTATTTT. Translated, it gives CASSLGTDTQYF.

This clonotype was counted at least ten times. This chain uses TRBV10-3 with TRBJ2-2; D may be TRBD1 (6 bases). Trimming took 10 bases from V and 3 from J, leaving 15 bases between them. The CDR3 spans 14 residues. Germline lookup yields CDR1 ENHRY and CDR2 SYGVKD. Written as DNA, the CDR3 is TGTGCCACCAAACAGGGATCGGACACCGGGGAGCTGTTTTTT. Its translation: CATKQGSDTGELFF.

This clonotype was recorded many times. V and J are TRBV27 and TRBJ1-5; 10 bases fit TRBD1. After removal of 6 bases from V and 0 bases from J, the junction contained 5 bases not matched to a gene. Germline V gene sequence: CDR1 MNHEY, CDR2 SMNVEV (reference sequence). The CDR3 loop spans 16 amino acids. The CDR3 DNA reads as TGTGCCAGCAGCCGGGACAGGGGTAATAGCAATCAGCCCCAGCATTTT. It yields the protein CASSRDRGNSNQPQHF.

To note about this clonotype: A much larger clone sits a single nucleotide away, making a read error possible. The chain employs TRBV7-2 and TRBJ2-7, with D perhaps matching TRBD1 (5 bases). Germline CDR1 is SGHTA and CDR2 is FQGNSA. The CDR3 totals 13 residues. The DNA of the CDR3 is TGTGCCAACAGCTTCCAGGGTGGGTACGAGCAGTACTTC. This translates into CANSFQGGYEQYF.

This clonotype was recorded many times. The rearrangement uses TRBV29-1 and TRBJ2-1, with 9 bases lining up with TRBD2. Germline assignment: CDR1 SQVTM and CDR2 ANQGSEA. This CDR3 has 14 amino acids. J was trimmed by 3 bases and V by 6 bases; bases with no gene match: 6. The CDR3 reads CSVPLAGYYNEQFF. CDR3 in DNA: TGCAGCGTACCCCTAGCGGGATACTACAATGAGCAGTTCTTC.

This clonotype was seen repeatedly, ten times or more. This CDR3 reads CASSLGLAGYEQYF. The CDR3 nucleotides are TGTGCCAGCAGCTTAGGACTAGCGGGCTACGAGCAGTACTTC. The gene calls are TRBV7-6 and TRBJ2-7, with 10 nucleotides matching TRBD2. The V gene's germline CDR1 is SGHVS and CDR2 FNYEAQ. V gave up 1 base and J gave up 3 bases; unmatched junction bases: 0. The CDR3 contains 14 residues.

This clonotype was observed at least ten times. This chain connects TRBV7-2 to TRBJ2-5, with 11 bases lining up with TRBD1. The CDR3 has 15 residues. J lost 5 bases, V lost 1 base, and 3 bases had no gene match. CDR1 and CDR2 from the germline V gene are SGHTA and FQGNSA. CDR3 bases: TGTGCCAGCAGCTTAGGGACAGGGGGCAGCGAGACCCAGTACTTC. This codes for CASSLGTGGSETQYF.

This clonotype was seen many times. The genes are TRBV3-1 and TRBJ2-1; 10 bases are a match to TRBD2. This CDR3 comprises 15 residues. Trimming took 4 bases from V and 6 from J; bases not matched to a gene: 6. Looked up from germline, CDR1 is LGHDT and CDR2 is YNNKEL (reference sequence). The CDR3 loop is CASSPSGSPSNEQFF. The DNA of the CDR3 is TGTGCCAGCAGCCCTAGCGGGAGCCCGTCCAATGAGCAGTTCTTC.